This paragraph covers one TCR beta chain sequence. It has no known antigen specificity. This sample is drawn from a study of CXCR3-negative and CXCR3-positive naive CD8 T cells (dated by TCRdb to about 2019). Broadly, across the study: In total, about 150 million TRB reads were obtained, which works out to roughly 1.5 +/- 0.3 million reads per library. The TRBV-TRBJ cluster analysis covered naive subsets from 5 donors and memory cells from 3 donors. Diversity and physicochemical repertoire analyses were performed on some eleven donors pooled from two independent experiments. Overall study outcomes, separate from this receptor: Freshly isolated PBMCs were used for most assays because CXCR3 expression partially decreased after cryopreservation. Because surface CD5, which has been linked to self-reactivity in mice, was comparable between naive subsets, TCR interaction strength was also inferred from TRB CDR3 physicochemical properties. Both naive subsets had comparably high repertoire diversity, while memory CD8+ T cells had much lower repertoire diversity. Similar TRBV-TRBJ usage was shown by naive CXCR3-negative and CXCR3-positive cells from the same donor, whereas distinct patterns were shown by memory cells. Compared with CXCR3-negative naive cells, CXCR3-positive naive cells had TRB CDR3s with higher hydrophobicity (lower Kidera factor 4), lower energy, and higher strength and volume indices.

For each CD8+ T cell subset, flow sorting was done in triplicate, and 300,000 or so cells per subset went directly into RLT lysis buffer. To keep memory contaminants out, a stringent definition of naive CD8+ T cells was applied: CD45RO-CCR7+CD27+CD95-. Peripheral blood mononuclear cells were isolated from buffy coats using standard density gradient centrifugation. Naive CXCR3-negative and CXCR3-positive CD8+ T cells were flow-sorted using a FACSAria III. Total RNA was extracted from sorted cells using an RNeasy Mini Kit. The sequencer was a NextSeq 550. The Human TCR Profiling Kit (MiLaboratory) was used to prepare UMI-labeled 5' RACE TRB cDNA libraries. The full amount of extracted RNA was used for cDNA synthesis, and the full amount of resulting cDNA was used for PCR amplification. The libraries were made side by side, with each library going through the same number of PCR cycles. The study's processing was this. With a minimum of two reads required per UMI, MIGEC and MiXCR pulled out about 50,000 +/- 10,000 unique UMI-labeled TRB cDNA molecules from each library. On average, about 40,000 +/- 10,000 functional in-frame TRB CDR3 nucleotide clonotypes lacking stop codons were found per library. After each sample was downsampled to 5000 UMI-labeled TRB molecules, VDJtools was used to calculate diversity metrics such as normalized Shannon-Wiener and Chao1. For the central five CDR3 residues, VDJtools calculated physicochemical properties weighted by clonotype size, namely interaction energy, strength, volume and Kidera factor 4. TCRdb reprocessed the reads into one record per CDR3 protein sequence, lacking DNA. TCRdb, not the original authors, processed these V and J calls. This specimen's table enumerates some 49,000 distinct CDR3 sequences. The top ten hold approximately 2.3% of the sample.

In the germline V gene (reference sequence), CDR1 corresponds to SSHAT and CDR2 to FNYEAQ. The CDR3 runs 15 residues from the cysteine to the phenylalanine. DNA is not on record. This chain is built from TRBV7-7 and TRBJ2-3; TCRdb picks TRBD1, but there is no DNA to check that call. This receptor was obtained from a human donor in good health. Some clones in this sample may be carry-over from other donors' samples. Sequencing used naive CXCR3- CD8+ T cells from blood. In light of the paper, this sample's cell subset or site label describes: CD45RO-CCR7+CD27+CD95- naive CD8+ T cells lacking CXCR3 (TNR3-). The CDR3 region: CASSPGGESTDTQYF.